A single sample gave rise to the 12 T cell receptor beta chains below, sequenced in a study of blood T cell repertoires in COVID-19. Assay used: immunoSEQ multiplex PCR; TCRdb lists only in-frame clones, some missing. The profile shows about 270,000 clones, more than 85% of them singletons. The sample comprised PBMCs or T cells enriched from blood (not recorded which). The source is a man between 40 and 49 years old who had been exposed to COVID-19.

The rearrangement uses TRBV7-9 and TRBJ1-2, with D unresolved. This CDR3 region has 12 residues. CDR1 and CDR2 from the germline V gene are SEHNR and FQNEAQ (reference sequence). Trimming stripped 5 bases from V and 4 bases from J, with 8 bases between. CDR3 DNA: TGTGCCAGCAGCATCGAGGTCTATGGCTACACCTTC. This gives the protein CASSIEVYGYTF.

The gene calls are TRBV18 and TRBJ1-5; 10 bases are a match to TRBD1. Looked up from germline, CDR1 is KGHSH and CDR2 is LQKENI. The J segment lost 1 base and the V segment lost 4 bases, leaving 4 bases of the junction unmatched. The CDR3 runs 16 residues. CDR3 region: CASSRTGGMSNQPQHF. CDR3 bases: TGTGCCAGCTCACGGACAGGGGGTATGAGCAATCAGCCCCAGCATTTT. The variable domain in full, with the rest retrieved from reference TRBV18 and TRBJ1-5, is NAGVMQNPRHLVRRRGQEARLRCSPMKGHSHVYWYRQLPEEGLKFMVYLQKENIIDESGMPKERFSAEFPKEGPSILRIQQVVRGDSAAYFCASSRTGGMSNQPQHFGDGTRLSIL.

The rearrangement uses TRBV30 and TRBJ2-5; TRBD1 is a possible D gene (6 bases). Trimming left V 3 bases short and J 2 bases short, with 10 bases between. Germline CDR1 and CDR2: GTSNPN and SVGIG (reference sequence). This CDR3 region has 13 residues. CDR3 residues: CAWRVGAQETQYF. The CDR3 coding sequence is TGTGCCTGGAGGGTGGGGGCTCAAGAGACCCAGTACTTC.

The chain uses TRBV28 and TRBJ1-1; D unresolved. Trimming removed 8 bases at V and 0 bases at J, with 7 bases between. The germline V gene has CDR1 MDHEN and CDR2 SYDVKM. This CDR3 region has 12 residues. Here the CDR3 DNA reads TGTGCCAGCCTGGACTTGAACACTGAAGCTTTCTTT. This gives the protein CASLDLNTEAFF.

This sequence joins TRBV28 and TRBJ2-7; 12 nucleotides agree with TRBD2. There are 14 residues in the CDR3. With 10 bases clipped from V and 0 bases from J, the junction kept 4 bases outside the gene matches. The germline V gene has CDR1 MDHEN and CDR2 SYDVKM. DNA of the CDR3: TGTGCCACCCTGACTAGCGGGGGCTCCTACGAGCAGTACTTC. Translated: CATLTSGGSYEQYF.

The chain uses TRBV11-3 and TRBJ2-1; 13 bases are shared with TRBD2. CDR1 is SGHNT, CDR2 YENEEA, per germline. CDR3 length equals 15 residues. The trim removed 4 bases at V and 7 bases at J, leaving 4 bases unmatched. Written as DNA, the CDR3 is TGTGCCAGCAGCTCACCGGGACTAGCGGGAAATGAGCAGTTCTTC. Translated: CASSSPGLAGNEQFF.

The chain carries TRBV4-1 and TRBJ1-1, with D unresolved. Germline CDR1 MGHRA, CDR2 YSYEKL. This CDR3 is 16 amino acids long. V shed 4 bases and J shed 1 base, with 16 bases lying between them. CDR3 sequence: CASSRNSVEGNTEAFF. CDR3 sequence (DNA): TGCGCCAGCAGCCGGAACTCCGTGGAGGGGAACACTGAAGCTTTCTTT.

This chain uses TRBV6-5 with TRBJ1-2; 12 nucleotides align to TRBD1. Per the germline V gene, CDR1 is MNHEY and CDR2 is SVGAGI. J was trimmed by 7 bases and V by 8 bases; bases with no gene match: 11. The CDR3 runs 15 residues. The DNA of the CDR3 is TGTGCCAGCGGAAGAATGGGACAGGGGGCTGGTGGCTACACCTTC. Translated: CASGRMGQGAGGYTF.

The chain carries TRBV11-2 and TRBJ2-7, with 7 positions matching TRBD2. J gave up 3 bases and V 0 bases, and 5 bases lay outside the gene matches. The CDR3 runs 15 residues. Germline values: CDR1 SGHAT, CDR2 FQNNGV. CDR3: CASSLDLAEIYEQYF. In DNA, the CDR3 is TGTGCCAGCAGCTTAGACCTAGCGGAGATCTACGAGCAGTACTTC.

The genes are TRBV25-1 and TRBJ1-2; D perhaps matches TRBD1 (6 bases). Germline V gene lookup returns CDR1 MGHDK and CDR2 SYGVNS. This CDR3 region has 15 residues. The V and J ends lost 1 base and 7 bases respectively, with 16 bases between them. The CDR3 nucleotides read TGTGCCAGCAGTGAATTGAACAGGGATGCGGCTGGCTACACCTTC. This codes for CASSELNRDAAGYTF.

In this sample, this clone turned up a few times. V usage is TRBV14 and J usage is TRBJ1-1; D gene ambiguous. The ends were cut back, 5 bases at V and 0 bases at J, with 7 bases in the middle. Germline V gives CDR1 SGHDN, CDR2 FVKESK. The CDR3 sequence is 13 residues long. The CDR3 bases are TGTGCCAGCAGCACTACAATGAACACTGAAGCTTTCTTT. Its translation is CASSTTMNTEAFF.

About this clone itself: This specimen includes other DNA sequences encoding the same CDR3. The V and J genes are TRBV28 and TRBJ1-1; 11 bases map to TRBD1. The CDR3 extends over 13 amino acids. V shed 8 bases, J shed 11 bases, and the junction held 10 bases outside the gene matches. The germline V gene encodes CDR1 MDHEN and CDR2 SYDVKM. Written as DNA, the CDR3 is TGTGCCAGCTCAGGGACAGGGGGTGCCGGGGCTTTCTTT. Its translation: CASSGTGGAGAFF.